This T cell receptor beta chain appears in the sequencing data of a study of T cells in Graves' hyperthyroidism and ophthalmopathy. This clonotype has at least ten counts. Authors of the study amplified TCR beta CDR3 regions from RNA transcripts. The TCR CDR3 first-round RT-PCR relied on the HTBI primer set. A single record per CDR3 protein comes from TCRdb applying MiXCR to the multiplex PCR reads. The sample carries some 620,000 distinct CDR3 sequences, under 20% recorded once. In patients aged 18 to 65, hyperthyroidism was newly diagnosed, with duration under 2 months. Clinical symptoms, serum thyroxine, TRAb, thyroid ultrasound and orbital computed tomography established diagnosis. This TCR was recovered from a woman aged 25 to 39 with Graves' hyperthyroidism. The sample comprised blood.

The CDR3 nucleotides read TGCGCCAGCAGTCTTCGACTAGCGGGAGGGCGGAGTGAGCAGTTCTTC. Its protein is CASSLRLAGGRSEQFF. The chain recombines TRBV4-3 with TRBJ2-1, with 14 bases aligning to TRBD2. CDR1 is LGHNA, CDR2 YSLEER, per germline. J gave up 9 bases and V 6 bases, and 10 bases lay outside the gene matches. The CDR3 loop spans 16 amino acids.